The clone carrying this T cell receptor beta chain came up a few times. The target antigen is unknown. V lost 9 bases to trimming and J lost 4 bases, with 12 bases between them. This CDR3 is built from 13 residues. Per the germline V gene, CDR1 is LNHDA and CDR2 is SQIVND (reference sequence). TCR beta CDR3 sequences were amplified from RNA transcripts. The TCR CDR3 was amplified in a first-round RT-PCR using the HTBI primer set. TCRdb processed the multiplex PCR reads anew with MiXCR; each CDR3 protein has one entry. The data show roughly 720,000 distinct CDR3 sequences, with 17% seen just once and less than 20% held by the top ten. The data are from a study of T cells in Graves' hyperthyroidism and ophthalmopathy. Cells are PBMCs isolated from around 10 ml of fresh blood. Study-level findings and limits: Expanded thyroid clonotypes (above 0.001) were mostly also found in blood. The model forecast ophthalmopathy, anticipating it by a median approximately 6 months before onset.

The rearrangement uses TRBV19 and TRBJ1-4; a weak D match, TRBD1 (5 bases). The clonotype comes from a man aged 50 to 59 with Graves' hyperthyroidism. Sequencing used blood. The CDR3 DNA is TGTGCCAGCCCGGGACTGTATAATGAAAAACTGTTTTTT. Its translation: CASPGLYNEKLFF.